The sequence of this TCR beta chain was determined in a study of glioma-infiltrating T cells after dendritic cell vaccination. Generated by immunoSEQ multiplex PCR, the TCRdb table keeps only in-frame clones and is missing some. The profile shows about 87,000 clones, around 86% of them singletons. V shed 2 bases, J shed 7 bases, and the junction held 14 bases outside the gene matches. CDR1 MNHNS and CDR2 SASEGT come from the germline V gene. The CDR3 length is 17 residues. Specified time point: after dendritic cell vaccination, including at tumor progression/relapse. This clonotype was obtained from a human donor with glioblastoma. The sample consisted of blood, taken after dendritic cell vaccination. J is TRBJ1-2 and V is TRBV6-1, with 9 bases aligning to TRBD1. The CDR3 DNA follows: TGTGCCAGCAGTGAAAATTGGGAGACAGGGGGAGGAACTGGCTACACCTTC. It encodes CASSENWETGGGTGYTF.